This TCR beta chain came from a study of blood T cell repertoires in COVID-19. Study-level background: From the United States, Italy and Spain came samples of acute and convalescent COVID-19. The analysed material was cDNA or gDNA that came from T cells, B-cell-depleted T cells, or PBMCs.

Clones were sequenced by immunoSEQ multiplex PCR, and TCRdb holds only the in-frame ones, with some missing. The sample has around 260,000 clones; roughly four fifths are singletons. The CDR3 loop spans 15 amino acids. V was cut by 6 bases and J by 10 bases, with 19 bases left in between. Germline V lookup: CDR1 SNHLY, CDR2 FYNNEI. This sequence originates from a person aged 65 to 85 with COVID-19, enrolled during active disease. Sequencing used peripheral blood. The chain uses TRBV2 and TRBJ1-6; the D is unclear. DNA of the CDR3: TGTGCCAGCAGCCTTACAACAGAGGGAGGGTCACCCCTCCACTTT. The encoded protein is CASSLTTEGGSPLHF.